This T cell receptor beta chain emerged from a study of OX40 agonist ivuxolimab in advanced cancers. Whole-study context: Ivuxolimab, which is an agonistic anti-OX40 (CD134) antibody, was administered to the patients. Dose-escalation subjects each had hepatocellular carcinoma, melanoma, renal cell or head and neck cancer. Study-wide results and caveats: Fewer expanded clones were found on average in CD4+ than in CD8+ T cells.

As concerns this clone: Its cognate antigen is unknown.

This table comes from immunoSEQ multiplex PCR, and its TCRdb copy is limited to in-frame clones, with some not included. The sample contains some 50,000 clones, around four fifths of which appear only once. The timepoints at which blood was sampled were baseline, cycle 4 day 1, and cycle 7 day 1. V shed 3 bases and J shed 1 base, with 15 bases lying between them. In germline, CDR1 is LNHNV, CDR2 YYDKDF (reference sequence). The CDR3 consists of 16 residues. The gene calls are TRBV15 and TRBJ1-1; tentative D call: TRBD1 (5 bases). This TCR was recovered from an adult with an advanced solid tumor such as melanoma, head and neck, liver or kidney cancer. Source: CD4+ or CD8+ T cells sorted from blood, taken in a trial of the OX40 agonist ivuxolimab. In DNA form, the CDR3 reads TGTGCCACCAGCAGTGGGGGAAACCCCGAGAACACTGAAGCTTTCTTT. This encodes CATSSGGNPENTEAFF.